The 17 T cell receptor beta chains below all came from one sample that was sequenced in a study of Graves' ophthalmopathy and Graves' hyperthyroidism. Transcripts of RNA were the source for amplifying TCR beta CDR3 regions. RT-PCR in the first round used HTBI primers; a second-round multiplex PCR followed. TCRdb used MiXCR to reprocess the multiplex PCR reads, holding one entry per CDR3 protein. The table shows about 740,000 distinct CDR3 sequences, with roughly two fifths occurring only once. Sequenced sample: peripheral blood. The receptors come from an adult man with Graves' ophthalmopathy.

This rearrangement joins TRBV25-1 to TRBJ1-3; D unclear. Per the germline V gene, CDR1 is MGHDK and CDR2 is SYGVNS. Trimming left V 8 bases short and J 1 base short, with 15 bases between. There are 15 residues in the CDR3. CDR3 nucleotides: TGTGCCAGCGTAGCTCCTGGTTTGTCTGGAAACACCATATATTTT. As protein: CASVAPGLSGNTIYF.

V and J are TRBV9 and TRBJ2-7; no clear D gene. The V and J ends lost 7 bases and 4 bases respectively, with 15 bases between them. This CDR3 is built from 13 residues. Germline V gene sequence: CDR1 SGDLS, CDR2 YYNGEE. CDR3 in amino acids: CASGPYDNYEQYF. As DNA, the CDR3 is TGTGCCAGCGGCCCCTACGATAATTACGAGCAGTACTTC.

This clonotype has only a few counts. This chain joins TRBV7-9 and TRBJ1-6, with TRBD1 as a possible D gene (6 bases). Trimming took 5 bases from V and 7 from J, leaving 15 bases between them. Germline CDR1 is SEHNR and CDR2 is FQNEAQ (reference sequence). CDR3 size: 15 residues. This CDR3 is CASSRTRGPNSPLHF. For the CDR3, the DNA is TGTGCCAGCAGCCGAACGCGGGGGCCCAATTCACCCCTCCACTTT.

This clonotype was counted at least ten times. The rearrangement uses TRBV10-3 and TRBJ1-1, with 7 bases aligning to TRBD1. Germline V gives CDR1 ENHRY, CDR2 SYGVKD. The length of the CDR3 is 15 residues. Trimming removed 4 bases from V and 1 base from J; junction bases left unmatched: 6. The CDR3 DNA follows: TGTGCCATCAGTGCACCGGGACAGAAGAACACTGAAGCTTTCTTT. Its translation: CAISAPGQKNTEAFF.

The sample holds one count of this clonotype. The J gene is TRBJ1-2, the V gene TRBV25-1, with D uncertain. Germline CDR1 MGHDK, CDR2 SYGVNS. The CDR3 length is 12 residues. V shed 4 bases and J shed 8 bases, with 11 bases lying between them. The CDR3 spells CASSAREEGYTF. The CDR3 nucleotides are TGTGCCAGCAGTGCTAGGGAGGAGGGCTACACCTTC.

This clonotype came up many times. The chain employs TRBV10-3 and TRBJ2-5, with TRBD2 as a possible D gene (6 bases). The V and J ends lost 10 bases and 4 bases respectively, with 13 bases between them. Per germline, CDR1 ENHRY and CDR2 SYGVKD. The CDR3 spans 12 residues. The CDR3 nucleotides read TGTGCCAGCGGCGCGGGGACAGAGACCCAGTACTTC. This translates into CASGAGTETQYF.

The rearrangement links TRBV12-3 or TRBV12-4 to TRBJ1-2; D uncertain. The CDR3 has 14 residues. V was shortened by 0 bases and J by 4 bases, with 9 bases between the two germline ends. This chain's CDR3 is CASSLARQVYGYTF. In DNA, the CDR3 is TGTGCCAGCAGTTTAGCGCGGCAGGTCTATGGCTACACCTTC.

This clonotype was observed many times. J is TRBJ1-5 and V is TRBV7-2; no reliable D call. This CDR3 comprises 16 residues. Germline lookup yields CDR1 SGHTA and CDR2 FQGNSA. V lost 1 base and J lost 6, with 16 bases in between. CDR3 amino acids: CASSLVRAAGGQPQHF. The CDR3 DNA follows: TGTGCCAGCAGCTTAGTAAGGGCGGCAGGTGGTCAGCCCCAGCATTTT.

This sequence joins TRBV28 and TRBJ2-7; no firm D call. Trimming shortened V by 4 bases and J by 5 bases, and 18 bases separated the two germline ends. Germline CDR1 and CDR2: MDHEN and SYDVKM. The CDR3 loop spans 15 amino acids. CDR3 in DNA: TGTGCCAGCAGTTCGGCGTCGACCCATAGGAACGAGCAGTACTTC. It translates to CASSSASTHRNEQYF. Full variable domain (remainder filled in from reference TRBV28 and TRBJ2-7): DVKVTQSSRYLVKRTGEKVFLECVQDMDHENMFWYRQDPGLGLRLIYFSYDVKMKEKGDIPEGYSVSREKKERFSLILESASTNQTSMYLCASSSASTHRNEQYFGPGTRLTVT.

V usage is TRBV20-1 and J usage is TRBJ1-5; no firm D call. From germline, CDR1 is DFQATT and CDR2 SNEGSKA (reference sequence). V was cut by 3 bases and J by 2 bases, with 8 bases left in between. The CDR3 length is 13 residues. The CDR3 region is CSARTRGNQPQHF. In DNA, the CDR3 is TGCAGTGCTAGGACTCGAGGCAATCAGCCCCAGCATTTT.

This chain uses TRBV11-2 with TRBJ2-5; TRBD2 matches 8 bases. The length of the CDR3 is 17 residues. After removal of 5 bases from V and 4 bases from J, the junction contained 15 bases not matched to a gene. From germline, CDR1 is SGHAT and CDR2 FQNNGV. Written as DNA, the CDR3 is TGTGCCAGCAGCCCCTTCCGGGGGGGGACCCTTTCAGAGACCCAGTACTTC. As protein: CASSPFRGGTLSETQYF.

There are a few counts of this clonotype. This rearrangement joins TRBV3-1 to TRBJ2-7; D call uncertain. Germline V gene lookup returns CDR1 LGHDT and CDR2 YNNKEL (reference sequence). The CDR3 sequence is 13 residues long. Trimming took 4 bases from V and 5 from J, leaving 12 bases between them. Here the CDR3 DNA reads TGTGCCAGCAGCCCAACCAGACTGGACGAGCAGTACTTC. Protein: CASSPTRLDEQYF.

With respect to this clonotype: Since a much larger clone is just one base distant, this may be a read error. The genes are TRBV7-9 and TRBJ2-2, with 9 bases that match TRBD2. This CDR3 contains 16 residues. The germline gives CDR1 SEHNR, CDR2 FQNEAQ (reference sequence). DNA of the CDR3: TGTGCCAGCAGCTTAGCGGCGGGAGGGCTACCCGGGGGGCTGTTTTTT. This sequence encodes CASSLAAGGLPGGLFF.

This clonotype turned up a few times. The chain uses TRBV5-6 and TRBJ1-1, with D possibly matching TRBD1 (5 bases). There are 15 residues in the CDR3. The germline gives CDR1 SGHDT, CDR2 YYEEEE. V lost 4 bases, J lost 1 base, and 14 bases lay in between. CDR3 sequence: CASSGNFGANTEAFF. The CDR3 DNA is TGTGCCAGCAGCGGAAATTTTGGGGCGAACACTGAAGCTTTCTTT. Drawing the rest from reference TRBV5-6 and TRBJ1-1, the complete variable domain is DAGVTQSPTHLIKTRGQQVTLRCSPKSGHDTVSWYQQALGQGPQFIFQYYEEEERQRGNFPDRFSGHQFPNYSSELNVNALLLGDSALYLCASSGNFGANTEAFFGQGTRLTVV.

Details on this clonotype: Relative to the germline gene, one junction end is altered; a read error may explain this. The V gene is TRBV10-3, the J gene TRBJ1-5; no firm D call. The CDR3 has 15 amino acids. Germline CDR1 reads ENHRY; CDR2 reads SYGVKD. The CDR3 reads CASSEPGYSNQPQHF. Here the CDR3 DNA reads TGTGCCAGCAGTGAACCGGGGTACAGCAATCAGCCCCAGCATTTT.

The CDR3 DNA reads TGCGCCAGCAGCCCCGTTTTGACCACTGAAGCTTTCTTT. This translates into CASSPVLTTEAFF. This chain connects TRBV4-1 to TRBJ1-1, with D hard to call. Trimming pared 4 bases from V and 4 bases from J, leaving 10 bases between. The CDR3 has 13 amino acids. Germline values: CDR1 MGHRA, CDR2 YSYEKL.

Note on this clonotype: A much larger clone lies one base from this, so it may be a read error. This chain links TRBV7-9 with TRBJ2-7; possibly TRBD2 for D (6 bases). The V end was cut by 0 bases, the J end by 5 bases, with 11 bases between. The CDR3 has 14 residues. Germline CDR1 is SEHNR and CDR2 is FQNEAQ (reference sequence). In DNA, the CDR3 is TGTGCCAGCAGCTTAGCTCCGGGAGTCCACGAGCAGTACTTC. Translating gives CASSLAPGVHEQYF. Using reference TRBV7-9 and TRBJ2-7 for the parts outside the CDR3, the full variable domain is DTGVSQNPRHKITKRGQNVTFRCDPISEHNRLYWYRQTLGQGPEFLTYFQNEAQLEKSRLLSDRFSAERPKGSFSTLEIQRTEQGDSAMYLCASSLAPGVHEQYFGPGTRLTVT.